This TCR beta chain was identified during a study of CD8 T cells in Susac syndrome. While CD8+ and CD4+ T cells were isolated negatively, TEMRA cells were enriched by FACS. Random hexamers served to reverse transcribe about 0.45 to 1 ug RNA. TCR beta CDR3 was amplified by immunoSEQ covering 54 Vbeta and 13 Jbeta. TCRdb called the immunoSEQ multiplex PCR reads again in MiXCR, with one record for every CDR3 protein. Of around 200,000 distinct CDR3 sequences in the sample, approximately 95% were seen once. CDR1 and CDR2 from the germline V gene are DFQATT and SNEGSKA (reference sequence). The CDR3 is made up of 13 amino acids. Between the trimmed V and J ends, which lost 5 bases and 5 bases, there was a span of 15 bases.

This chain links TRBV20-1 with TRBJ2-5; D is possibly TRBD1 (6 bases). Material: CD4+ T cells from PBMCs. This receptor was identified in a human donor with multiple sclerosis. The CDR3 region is CSAGTPPRETQYF. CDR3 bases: TGCAGTGCTGGGACACCTCCACGGGAGACCCAGTACTTC.